This is a list of T cell receptor beta chains from one sample in a study of T cell repertoires in aging, cancer and after chemotherapy. TCRdb called the multiplex PCR reads again in MiXCR, with one record for every CDR3 protein. The data contain about 1,500 distinct CDR3 sequences, 39% of them singletons. Specimen: blood. Source of these receptors: a human donor with a solid tumor. Each CDR3 is given with its conserved first and last residue. D genes are given only for firm matches. Some rows have no size entry. The others give once, few or many, or a class for an expanded clone.

J gene	clone size	D gene	V gene	CDR3 protein	CDR3 DNA
TRBJ1-3	-	-	TRBV11-2	CASSSTGLGGNTIYF	TGTGCCAGCAGTTCAACAGGCCTGGGGGGAAACACCATATATTTT
TRBJ2-1	-	-	TRBV12-3/TRBV12-4	CASSSTFSSLSYNEQFF	TGTGCCAGCAGTTCTACCTTCTCTAGCCTCTCCTACAATGAGCAGTTCTTC
TRBJ1-4	-	-	TRBV19	CASSIIQNEKLFF	TGTGCCAGTAGTATTATTCAGAATGAAAAACTGTTTTTT
TRBJ2-3	-	-	TRBV5-4	CASSQLLGTDTQYF	TGTGCCAGCAGCCAACTTCTGGGGACAGATACGCAGTATTTT
TRBJ1-1	-	-	TRBV6-1	CASSEYLNTEAFF	TGTGCCAGCAGTGAATACCTGAACACTGAAGCTTTCTTT
TRBJ1-1	medium-sized	-	TRBV19	CASRSGYTEAFF	TGTGCCAGTAGGTCGGGGTACACTGAAGCTTTCTTT
TRBJ2-6	-	TRBD2	TRBV30	CAWSVWVPGGRGANVLTF	TGTGCCTGGAGTGTTTGGGTTCCGGGAGGGCGTGGGGCCAACGTCCTGACTTTC
TRBJ2-5	-	TRBD2	TRBV6-5	CASSLVGGETSLFQETQYF	TGTGCCAGCAGCTTGGTTGGAGGGGAGACTAGCCTCTTTCAAGAGACCCAGTACTTC
TRBJ1-2	large	TRBD1	TRBV6-5	CASRWTGGSGYTF	TGTGCCAGCAGGTGGACAGGGGGCAGTGGCTACACCTTC
TRBJ2-2	-	-	TRBV6-4	CASSDAPGRNTGELFF	TGTGCCAGCAGTGACGCGCCAGGGCGGAACACCGGGGAGCTGTTTTTT
TRBJ2-1	few	-	TRBV12-3/TRBV12-4	CASSIFPYEQFF	TGTGCCAGCAGTATTTTCCCTTATGAGCAGTTCTTC
TRBJ2-6	few	-	TRBV5-4	CASSLVGANVLTF	TGTGCCAGCAGCTTAGTTGGGGCCAACGTCCTGACTTTC
TRBJ2-7	-	-	TRBV6-1	CASSEAGLSYEQYF	TGTGCCAGCAGTGAAGCGGGACTCTCCTACGAGCAGTACTTC
TRBJ1-2	large	TRBD1	TRBV6-5	CASKQGGDYGYTF	TGTGCCTCAAAACAGGGGGGGGACTATGGCTACACCTTC
TRBJ2-3	few	-	TRBV6-1	CASSSGYSTDTQYF	TGTGCCAGCAGTTCAGGGTACAGCACAGATACGCAGTATTTT
TRBJ2-2	-	-	TRBV12-3/TRBV12-4	CASSLAEATGELFF	TGTGCCAGCAGTTTAGCGGAAGCAACCGGGGAGCTGTTTTTT
TRBJ2-2	-	-	TRBV11-2	CASTVDRANTGELFF	TGTGCCAGCACCGTCGACAGAGCGAACACCGGGGAGCTGTTTTTT
TRBJ1-4	-	-	TRBV6-1	CASSKDITGLTEEKLFF	TGTGCCAGCAGCAAAGACATTACGGGGCTCACGGAGGAAAAACTGTTTTTT
TRBJ2-1	medium-sized	-	TRBV6-6	CASKSGSGYNEQFF	TGTGCCAGCAAATCAGGGTCTGGATACAATGAGCAGTTCTTC
TRBJ1-1	medium-sized	-	TRBV29-1	CSVGPGTEAFF	TGCAGCGTTGGGCCCGGCACTGAAGCTTTCTTT
TRBJ2-6	-	-	TRBV6-2/TRBV6-3	CASRRPDGTGANVLTF	TGTGCCAGCCGCCGCCCCGATGGGACTGGGGCCAACGTCCTGACTTTC
TRBJ2-7	few	-	TRBV30	CAWITRDRLGNEQYF	TGTGCCTGGATAACGCGGGACCGACTAGGGAACGAGCAGTACTTC
TRBJ2-7	-	-	TRBV5-4	CASSLVGGVVSYEQYF	TGTGCCAGCAGCTTAGTAGGCGGGGTGGTCTCCTACGAGCAGTACTTC
TRBJ2-6	once	TRBD1	TRBV5-4	CASSLGLDRGSSGANVLTF	TGTGCCAGCAGCTTGGGTTTGGACAGGGGTTCCTCTGGGGCCAACGTCCTGACTTTC
TRBJ2-5	few	-	TRBV7-9	CASSQGTVQETQYF	TGTGCCAGCAGCCAAGGGACGGTCCAAGAGACCCAGTACTTC
TRBJ2-1	large	TRBD2	TRBV20-1	CSAGLAGPGGEQFF	TGCAGTGCCGGACTAGCGGGCCCGGGGGGTGAGCAGTTCTTC
TRBJ2-3	-	-	TRBV5-6	CSSSLRSTGLGTDTQYF	TGTTCCAGCAGCTTGCGGTCCACAGGGTTGGGCACAGATACGCAGTATTTT
TRBJ1-1	-	-	TRBV15	CATSIRVNTEAFF	TGTGCCACCAGCATTAGGGTCAACACTGAAGCTTTCTTT
TRBJ2-7	-	TRBD1	TRBV12-3/TRBV12-4	CASSYRGSSYEQYF	TGTGCCAGCAGTTACAGGGGGAGCTCCTACGAGCAGTACTTC
TRBJ2-6	-	TRBD1	TRBV25-1	CASIGPRTGRGGANVLTF	TGTGCCAGCATAGGTCCCCGGACAGGGAGAGGTGGGGCCAACGTCCTGACTTTC
TRBJ2-7	few	-	TRBV6-5	CASSESTGAYEQYF	TGTGCCAGCAGTGAGTCGACCGGAGCCTACGAGCAGTACTTC
TRBJ2-7	few	TRBD2	TRBV7-6	CASSLSGGGDEQYF	TGTGCCAGCAGCTTAAGCGGGGGGGGAGACGAGCAGTACTTC
TRBJ1-5	few	TRBD1	TRBV6-5	CASSPGTGDYQPQHF	TGTGCCAGCAGCCCCGGGACAGGAGACTATCAGCCCCAGCATTTT
TRBJ1-3	medium-sized	-	TRBV6-6	CASSRTDGNTIYF	TGTGCCAGCAGTCGGACGGACGGAAACACCATATATTTT
TRBJ1-5	few	-	TRBV20-1	CSALQGSRQPQHF	TGCAGTGCTTTACAGGGTTCGCGGCAGCCCCAGCATTTT
TRBJ1-1	-	-	TRBV19	CASSMVVGTEAFF	TGTGCCAGTAGTATGGTAGTAGGCACTGAAGCTTTCTTT
TRBJ2-3	-	TRBD1	TRBV19	CASSPRGQSTDTQYF	TGTGCCAGTAGCCCCAGGGGGCAGAGCACAGATACGCAGTATTTT
TRBJ2-7	-	TRBD1	TRBV6-5	CASAFQQGAGEQYF	TGTGCCAGCGCGTTCCAACAGGGGGCGGGGGAGCAGTACTTC
TRBJ2-1	-	TRBD2	TRBV13	CASSSGLAGGLSYNEQFF	TGTGCCAGCAGCTCGGGACTAGCGGGAGGCCTTTCCTACAATGAGCAGTTCTTC
TRBJ1-5	-	-	TRBV28	CASSGDSNQPQHF	TGTGCCAGCAGTGGAGACAGCAATCAGCCCCAGCATTTT
TRBJ2-1	once	TRBD2	TRBV6-1	CASSPGLAGAGEQFF	TGTGCCAGCAGTCCTGGACTAGCGGGAGCCGGCGAGCAGTTCTTC
TRBJ2-7	-	-	TRBV19	CASSQEGGRNEQYF	TGTGCCAGTAGTCAGGAGGGGGGGCGGAACGAGCAGTACTTC
TRBJ2-7	-	-	TRBV6-1	CASSEALRGVRSRQYF	TGTGCCAGCAGTGAAGCGCTTCGAGGGGTGAGGTCGCGGCAGTACTTC
TRBJ2-3	-	-	TRBV11-3	CASSLDLWEVPADTQYF	TGTGCCAGCAGCTTAGATCTGTGGGAGGTTCCCGCAGATACGCAGTATTTT
TRBJ1-5	-	-	TRBV7-9	CASSLEAYQPQHF	TGTGCCAGCAGCTTAGAGGCCTATCAGCCCCAGCATTTT
TRBJ1-1	-	-	TRBV6-5	CASRPVGLIEAFF	TGTGCCAGCAGACCTGTGGGGCTTATTGAAGCTTTCTTT
TRBJ2-5	-	TRBD1	TRBV10-2	CASSYPDRGQETQYF	TGCGCCAGCAGTTATCCGGACAGGGGGCAAGAGACCCAGTACTTC
TRBJ2-1	large	-	TRBV6-1	CASRTMDSYNEQFF	TGTGCCAGCAGGACAATGGACAGCTATAATGAGCAGTTCTTC